This TCR beta chain was recorded in a study of vaccination effects on CD4 cells after COVID-19. Overall study context: Each participant was administered two doses of either the BNT162b2 or the mRNA-1273 vaccine.

The CDR3 consists of 16 residues. Germline V gives CDR1 SGHTA, CDR2 FQGNSA. The V segment lost 2 bases and the J segment 5 bases; nucleotides outside the gene matches: 7. ViraFEST expansion of antigen-specific CD4+ T cells with viral peptide pools preceded sequencing. The culture ran for roughly ten days before CD4+ T cells were isolated. The study found no prior SARS-CoV-2 infection in the vaccine recipients, who tested negative for nucleocapsid antibodies. IL-2 at roughly 9.7 IU/ml and peptides at around 9.6 ug/ml were added to cultured PBMC, fewer than 2.5 million per well. In the case of this clone: Its antigen is unknown.

The assay was immunoSEQ multiplex PCR, and TCRdb's table has in-frame clones only and misses some. Seen here are 70,000 or so clones, roughly 79% observed once, and the top ten hold about 10%. The sequence was collected from a human donor who received a COVID-19 vaccine. The specimen comprised CD4+ T cells from PBMCs cultured with SARS-CoV-2 spike peptides, sampled before COVID-19 vaccination. The V gene is TRBV7-2, the J gene TRBJ2-3; 10 nucleotides match TRBD2. CDR3 amino acids: CASSLQRGGRGDTQYF. CDR3 sequence (DNA): TGTGCCAGCAGCTTACAGCGGGGGGGCCGAGGAGATACGCAGTATTTT.